The TCR beta chain under discussion was sequenced for a study of blood T cell repertoires in COVID-19. Clones were sequenced by immunoSEQ multiplex PCR, and TCRdb holds only the in-frame ones, with some missing. Among some 320,000 clones listed, around 88% were seen once. Material: peripheral blood. The TCR comes from a woman aged 25 to 39 who had recovered from COVID-19.

CDR3 sequence reads: CVARRAVNEKLFF. In DNA, the CDR3 is TGTGTTGCGAGGCGGGCGGTCAATGAAAAACTGTTTTTT. The J gene is TRBJ1-4, the V gene TRBV30; D is unclear. The CDR3 runs 13 residues. The germline gives CDR1 GTSNPN, CDR2 SVGIG (reference sequence). Looking up the rest from reference TRBV30 and TRBJ1-4 gives the full variable domain: SQTIHQWPATLVQPVGSPLSLECTVEGTSNPNLYWYRQAAGRGLQLLFYSVGIGQISSEVPQNLSASRPQDRQFILSSKKLLLSDSGFYLCVARRAVNEKLFFGSGTQLSVL.